These 9 T cell receptor beta chains originate from one sample sequenced in a study of blood T cell repertoires in COVID-19. Profiled with immunoSEQ multiplex PCR; TCRdb holds only in-frame clones, not every one. The top ten hold 2.5% to 3.5% of the sample, which has nearly 350,000 clones, 83% seen once. The sequenced sample consisted of peripheral blood. The receptors here all came from a man aged 25-45 years with active or convalescent COVID-19.

V and J are TRBV9 and TRBJ2-1; 11 nucleotides align to TRBD2. V trimming: 3 bases; J trimming: 0 bases; junction bases outside the gene matches: 2. Per germline, CDR1 SGDLS and CDR2 YYNGEE. There are 16 residues in the CDR3. The CDR3 region is CASSASGGNSYNEQFF. CDR3 bases: TGTGCCAGCAGCGCTAGCGGGGGGAACTCCTACAATGAGCAGTTCTTC.

V and J are TRBV5-1 and TRBJ2-7; D is undetermined. V lost 4 bases and J lost 6, with 11 bases in between. This CDR3 spans 12 amino acids. Germline assignment: CDR1 SGHRS and CDR2 YFSETQ. The CDR3 loop reads CASSLSSSEQYF. CDR3 sequence (DNA): TGCGCCAGCAGCCTCAGTTCGTCCGAGCAGTACTTC.

V gene TRBV12-3 or TRBV12-4 combines with J gene TRBJ1-1; no clear D gene. This CDR3 spans 13 amino acids. The V end was cut by 3 bases, the J end by 2 bases, with 7 bases between. CDR3 bases: TGTGCCAGCAGTTTTATAGTAAACACTGAAGCTTTCTTT. Its protein is CASSFIVNTEAFF.

V and J are TRBV6-5 and TRBJ2-1; D is perhaps TRBD2 (6 bases). CDR3 length: 13 amino acids. Per the germline V gene, CDR1 is MNHEY and CDR2 is SVGAGI. V lost 6 bases and J lost 9, with 15 bases in between. The CDR3 DNA reads TGTGCCAGCAGACCGGGAGAGGTTGGTGAGCAGTTCTTC. As protein: CASRPGEVGEQFF.

This CDR3 is CASSEDRVNTEAFF. CDR3 in DNA: TGTGCCAGCAGCGAGGACAGGGTGAACACTGAAGCTTTCTTT. V usage is TRBV9 and J usage is TRBJ1-1; 8 bases are a match to TRBD1. Germline lookup yields CDR1 SGDLS and CDR2 YYNGEE. The CDR3 is 14 amino acids. The trim removed 3 bases at V and 0 bases at J, leaving 1 base unmatched.

This clone has a handful of counts. This chain uses TRBV3-1 (or the pseudogene TRBV3-2) with TRBJ1-1; D uncertain. This CDR3 region has 11 residues. Germline lookup yields CDR1 LGHDT and CDR2 YNNKEL (reference sequence). Trimming took off 3 bases at V and 7 bases at J, with 6 bases between the two ends. CDR3 amino acids: CASSQSFEAFF. The CDR3 nucleotides are TGTGCCAGCAGCCAGAGCTTTGAAGCTTTCTTT.

The chain joins TRBV5-6 to TRBJ1-2; no reliable D call. Germline CDR1 and CDR2: SGHDT and YYEEEE. CDR3 size: 16 residues. V lost 5 bases, J lost 2 bases, and 19 bases lay in between. The CDR3 DNA reads as TGTGCCAGCAGTCTTAAGGGCGGGAAACGAAACTATGGCTACACCTTC. Protein sequence: CASSLKGGKRNYGYTF. Full variable domain (remainder filled in from reference TRBV5-6 and TRBJ1-2): DAGVTQSPTHLIKTRGQQVTLRCSPKSGHDTVSWYQQALGQGPQFIFQYYEEEERQRGNFPDRFSGHQFPNYSSELNVNALLLGDSALYLCASSLKGGKRNYGYTFGSGTRLTVV.

The rearrangement joins TRBV7-2 to TRBJ2-3, with 7 positions matching TRBD2. There are 16 residues in the CDR3. CDR1 SGHTA and CDR2 FQGNSA come from the germline V gene. The V gene end was trimmed by 1 base and the J gene end by 1 base; junction bases not matched to a gene: 5. The DNA of the CDR3 is TGTGCCAGCAGCTTAGGGAGCGGGGCAGGCACAGATACGCAGTATTTT. Translating it yields CASSLGSGAGTDTQYF.

The gene calls are TRBV30 and TRBJ1-1, with a possible D match to TRBD1 (6 bases). The V and J ends lost 0 bases and 6 bases respectively, with 17 bases between them. Germline-derived CDR1 and CDR2 are GTSNPN and SVGIG (reference sequence). The CDR3 is made up of 15 amino acids. This chain's CDR3 is CAWSVKDSRSSEAFF. CDR3 DNA: TGTGCCTGGAGTGTAAAGGACAGTCGTTCTTCTGAAGCTTTCTTT. Supplemented by reference TRBV30 and TRBJ1-1, the full variable domain reads SQTIHQWPATLVQPVGSPLSLECTVEGTSNPNLYWYRQAAGRGLQLLFYSVGIGQISSEVPQNLSASRPQDRQFILSSKKLLLSDSGFYLCAWSVKDSRSSEAFFGQGTRLTVV.